This T cell receptor beta chain was recovered during a study of T cells in Graves' hyperthyroidism and ophthalmopathy. CDR1 and CDR2 (germline): SGDLS, YYNGEE. The CDR3 is made up of 15 amino acids. The ends lost 3 bases at V and 2 bases at J; junction bases unmatched: 1. What was amplified from RNA transcripts were TCR beta CDR3 regions. The study used the HTBI primer set for a first-round RT-PCR of the TCR CDR3. One entry per CDR3 protein results from TCRdb running MiXCR on the multiplex PCR reads. The sample consists of roughly 300,000 distinct CDR3 sequences, about 14% of them appearing once. V usage is TRBV9 and J usage is TRBJ2-5; 13 bases match TRBD2. The clonotype was recovered from a young woman with Graves' hyperthyroidism. Material: blood. The CDR3 protein is CASSGTSGGQETQYF. CDR3 sequence (DNA): TGTGCCAGCAGCGGGACTAGCGGGGGTCAAGAGACCCAGTACTTC.